These T cell receptor beta chains were read from a single sample in a study of TIL therapy for anti-PD-1-resistant metastatic lung cancer. Using immunoSEQ multiplex PCR, the repertoire was profiled, and TCRdb retains in-frame clones only, with some absent. Among 50,000 or so clones listed, less than 80% were seen once. The sequenced sample was blood, obtained at baseline. The receptors were gathered from a woman aged 25-85 years with non-small cell lung cancer. Both conserved end residues are part of each CDR3. The D gene is left open where the match is weak. Rows may omit the clone size; those that give it use once, few, many or a size class.

TRBV6-6,NA,TRBJ2-2,few,TGTGCCAGCAGCCCCCCAGCCGGGGAGCTGTTTTTT,CASSPPAGELFF
TRBV14,NA,TRBJ1-1,NA,TGTGCCAGCAGCCAAGATTCCGTTCCCTCAACTGAAGCTTTCTTT,CASSQDSVPSTEAFF
TRBV5-1,TRBD1,TRBJ2-7,NA,TGCGCCAGCAGCTTGTGGGACAGGGAACCACGCGGGGCCTACGAGCAGTACTTC,CASSLWDREPRGAYEQYF
TRBV28,TRBD1,TRBJ2-5,NA,TGTGCCAGCAGACAGGGGGCAATAGAGACCCAGTACTTC,CASRQGAIETQYF
TRBV5-1,TRBD2,TRBJ2-5,once,TGCGCCAGCAGCTCGACACCGGGACTAGCGGTAGGGGAGACCCAGTACTTC,CASSSTPGLAVGETQYF
TRBV4-3,NA,TRBJ1-1,NA,TGCGCCAGCAGCCAAGGTGACAACACTGAAGCTTTCTTT,CASSQGDNTEAFF
TRBV18,NA,TRBJ2-1,few,TGTGCCAGCTCACCCGAGACAGTATTCGATGAGCAGTTCTTC,CASSPETVFDEQFF
TRBV7-9,NA,TRBJ1-2,NA,TGTGCCAGCACCCAGACCGCAGGAATATATGGCTACACCTTC,CASTQTAGIYGYTF
TRBV7-9,NA,TRBJ2-7,NA,TGTGCCAGCAGCTTAGGCCCCCGTTACGAGCAGTACTTC,CASSLGPRYEQYF
TRBV6-1,TRBD2,TRBJ2-7,few,TGTGCCAGCACCCACGGACTAGCCTACGAGCAGTACTTC,CASTHGLAYEQYF
TRBV4-3,TRBD2,TRBJ2-1,NA,TGCGCCAGCAGCGTCACCTCGGGGGGTGGGAATGAGCAGTTCTTC,CASSVTSGGGNEQFF
TRBV5-1,NA,TRBJ2-6,NA,TGCGCCAGCAGCTTGGCTTTGTCTGGGGCCAACGTCCTGACTTTC,CASSLALSGANVLTF
TRBV27,NA,TRBJ2-5,NA,TGTGCCAGCAGGGCAGGGGGTTGGGGGGAGCAGTACTTC,CASRAGGWGEQYF
TRBV4-3,NA,TRBJ1-2,few,TGCGCCAGCAGCCAAGGGATGGTCAGGCCTCTAGGCTACACCTTC,CASSQGMVRPLGYTF